The next 5 T cell receptor beta chains were all read from a single sample in a study of early T cells in non-severe SARS-CoV-2 infection. Using its own MiXCR run on the 5' RACE reads, TCRdb lists one record per CDR3 protein. This table has roughly 60,000 distinct CDR3 sequences, less than 15% appearing once. Sequencing was performed on whole blood. Receptors were obtained from an adult who was a healthcare worker with PCR-confirmed SARS-CoV-2 infection or an uninfected control (not recorded which).

This chain links TRBV7-2 with TRBJ1-2, with D tentatively TRBD1 (5 bases). This CDR3 region has 16 residues. V dropped 1 base and J dropped 1 base, with 13 bases sitting between them. The V gene's germline CDR1 is SGHTA and CDR2 FQGNSA. CDR3: CASSLDGGAYNYGYTF. DNA for the CDR3: TGTGCCAGCAGCTTAGACGGAGGGGCCTATAACTATGGCTACACCTTC.

The V call is TRBV7-8, the J call TRBJ1-1, with D perhaps TRBD1 (6 bases). Per the germline V gene, CDR1 is SGHVS and CDR2 is FQNEAQ. CDR3 length: 12 residues. V lost 7 bases and J 3 bases, leaving 9 bases between the germline ends. DNA of the CDR3: TGTGCCAGCAAAAAGGGGGACACTGAAGCTTTCTTT. It is translated as CASKKGDTEAFF.

V is TRBV6-2 or TRBV6-3 and J is TRBJ1-1; no firm D call. V lost 10 bases, J lost 3 bases, and 9 bases lay in between. CDR3 length: 11 residues. CDR1 MNHEY and CDR2 SVGEGT come from the germline V gene. CDR3 sequence reads: CAINGDTEAFF. CDR3 coding DNA: TGTGCCATCAACGGGGACACTGAAGCTTTCTTT.

The rearrangement links TRBV4-1 to TRBJ1-1; 7 bases map to TRBD1. The CDR3 covers 12 residues. Germline V lookup: CDR1 MGHRA, CDR2 YSYEKL. J lost 8 bases, V lost 3 bases, and 3 bases had no gene match. The CDR3: CASSQEGQEAFF. The CDR3 bases are TGCGCCAGCAGCCAGGAGGGACAGGAAGCTTTCTTT.

The table lists this clonotype with a few counts. The CDR3: CSVEAGTETYEQYF. The CDR3 nucleotides read TGCAGCGTTGAAGCCGGGACAGAGACCTACGAGCAGTACTTC. V gene TRBV29-1 combines with J gene TRBJ2-7, with 7 bases identical to TRBD1. The CDR3 has 14 residues. Germline V gene lookup returns CDR1 SQVTM and CDR2 ANQGSEA. V shed 1 base and J 2 bases; nucleotides not matched to a gene: 5.